The 8 T cell receptor beta chains below all came from one sample that was sequenced in a study of cytomegalovirus exposure and HLA in healthy donors. A multiplex PCR was run with 60 Vbeta primers and 13 Jbeta primers. The data were produced by immunoSEQ multiplex PCR, yet TCRdb's version contains in-frame clones alone and is incomplete. The top ten hold approximately 5.4% of the sample, which has about 60,000 clones, 73% seen once. The sequenced sample consisted of PBMCs. The receptors derive from a man between 50 and 59 years old in good health and CMV-seronegative.

The chain links TRBV6-4 to TRBJ1-2; D is undetermined. This CDR3 contains 15 residues. Germline CDR1 reads MRHNA; CDR2 reads SNTAGT. Deletions cut 4 bases from V and 8 bases from J, with 20 bases between. In nucleotides, the CDR3 is TGTGCCAGCAGTGTGAGTGGGGTCACCGCGGGAGGCTACACCTTC. Encoded protein: CASSVSGVTAGGYTF.

The rearrangement uses TRBV25-1 and TRBJ2-3, with TRBD2 matching over 7 bases. Per the germline V gene, CDR1 is MGHDK and CDR2 is SYGVNS. J was trimmed by 3 bases and V by 3 bases; bases with no gene match: 0. The CDR3 loop spans 13 amino acids. CDR3 sequence: CASSDGGTDTQYF. CDR3 DNA: TGTGCCAGCAGTGACGGGGGGACAGATACGCAGTATTTT.

The V call is TRBV2, the J call TRBJ2-3, with D perhaps TRBD1 (5 bases). This CDR3 contains 14 residues. V was cut by 7 bases and J by 4 bases, with 15 bases left in between. Germline loops: CDR1 SNHLY, CDR2 FYNNEI. The CDR3 sequence is CASKVAQGPDTQYF. The CDR3 nucleotides read TGTGCCAGCAAAGTTGCTCAGGGCCCAGATACGCAGTATTTT.

Here the CDR3 DNA reads TGTGCCAGCAGTTTGGGACTAGCGGGGGGTGAGACCCAGTACTTC. As protein: CASSLGLAGGETQYF. This chain connects TRBV11-2 to TRBJ2-5; 15 bases fit TRBD2. The ends lost 6 bases at V and 5 bases at J; junction bases unmatched: 4. This CDR3 spans 15 amino acids. CDR1 is SGHAT and CDR2 is FQNNGV in the germline V gene.

The V and J genes are TRBV7-2 and TRBJ2-7; 8 bases agree with TRBD2. V dropped 5 bases and J dropped 6; count of bases not matched to a gene: 9. In germline, CDR1 is SGHTA, CDR2 FQGNSA. CDR3 size: 14 residues. The CDR3 region is CASSPSGGTFEQYF. The CDR3 DNA follows: TGTGCCAGCAGCCCCAGCGGGGGCACCTTCGAGCAGTACTTC.

This clone was observed a single time. V is TRBV6-5 and J is TRBJ1-2; 7 bases map to TRBD1. The germline V gene has CDR1 MNHEY and CDR2 SVGAGI. V lost 6 bases, J lost 4 bases, and 5 bases stayed unmatched. The CDR3 loop spans 13 amino acids. The CDR3: CASSTDRSYGYTF. CDR3 coding DNA: TGTGCCAGCAGCACGGACAGGAGCTATGGCTACACCTTC.

As concerns this clone: Germline and junction disagree at one end, which may indicate a read error. The chain combines TRBV7-7 with TRBJ2-3; 8 bases match TRBD2. Germline CDR1 reads SSHAT; CDR2 reads FNYEAQ (reference sequence). The CDR3 extends over 15 amino acids. Here the CDR3 DNA reads TGTGCTAGCAGCTTACGGTCTAGCGGGTGGGATACGCAGTATTTT. Protein: CASSLRSSGWDTQYF.

In its sample, this clone was seen a few times. The chain recombines TRBV11-3 with TRBJ2-2; 8 bases are shared with TRBD2. CDR1 is SGHNT and CDR2 is YENEEA in the germline V gene. This CDR3 is 17 amino acids long. V was pared by 5 bases and J by 0 bases, with 8 bases of the junction left unmatched. CDR3 sequence: CASSRRLAGPNTGELFF. CDR3 nucleotide sequence: TGTGCCAGCAGCCGGCGGCTAGCGGGTCCGAACACCGGGGAGCTGTTTTTT.